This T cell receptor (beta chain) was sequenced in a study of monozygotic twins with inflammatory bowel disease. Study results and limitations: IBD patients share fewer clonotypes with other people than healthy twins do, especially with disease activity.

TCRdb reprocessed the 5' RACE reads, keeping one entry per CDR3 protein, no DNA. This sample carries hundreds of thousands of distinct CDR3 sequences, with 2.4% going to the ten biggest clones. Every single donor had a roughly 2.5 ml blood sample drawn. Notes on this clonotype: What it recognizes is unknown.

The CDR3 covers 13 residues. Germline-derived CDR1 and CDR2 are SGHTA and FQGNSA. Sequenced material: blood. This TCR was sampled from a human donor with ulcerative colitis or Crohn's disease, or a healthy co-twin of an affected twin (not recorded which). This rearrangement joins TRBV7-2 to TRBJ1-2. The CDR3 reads CASSLLGSYGYTF.